This TCR beta chain appears in the sequencing data of a study of cytomegalovirus exposure and HLA in healthy donors. Germline CDR1 is LGHNA and CDR2 is YNFKEQ. CDR3 length: 14 amino acids. Deletions cut 1 base from V and 3 bases from J, with 7 bases between. The PCR was carried out with 60 Vbeta primers and 13 Jbeta primers. The table came from immunoSEQ multiplex PCR; TCRdb's copy has only in-frame clones and leaves some out. The data hold around 160,000 clones, with 68% observed a single time. The sample consisted of PBMCs. The chain combines TRBV4-2 with TRBJ2-1; the D gene is possibly TRBD1 (5 bases). This clonotype was sampled from a man aged 50 to 60 in good health and CMV-seronegative. DNA for the CDR3: TGTGCCAGCAGCCAAGCCGACAGCTACAATGAGCAGTTCTTC. Amino acids: CASSQADSYNEQFF.